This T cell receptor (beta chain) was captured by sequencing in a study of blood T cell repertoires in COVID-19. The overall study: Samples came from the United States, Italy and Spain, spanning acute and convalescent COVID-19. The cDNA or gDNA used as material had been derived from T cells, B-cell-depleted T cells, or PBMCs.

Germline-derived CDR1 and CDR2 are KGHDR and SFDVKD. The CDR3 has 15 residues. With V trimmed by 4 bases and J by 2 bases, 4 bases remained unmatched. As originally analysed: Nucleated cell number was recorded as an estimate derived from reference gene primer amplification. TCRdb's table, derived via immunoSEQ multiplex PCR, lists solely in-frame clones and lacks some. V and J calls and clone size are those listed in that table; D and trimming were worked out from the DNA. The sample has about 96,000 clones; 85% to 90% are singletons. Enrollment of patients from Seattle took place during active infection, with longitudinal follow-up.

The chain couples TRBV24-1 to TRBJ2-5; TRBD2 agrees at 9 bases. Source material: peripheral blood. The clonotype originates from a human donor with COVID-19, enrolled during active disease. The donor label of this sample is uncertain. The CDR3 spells CATSDPLAGQETQYF. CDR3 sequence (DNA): TGTGCCACCAGTGACCCCCTAGCGGGACAAGAGACCCAGTACTTC.